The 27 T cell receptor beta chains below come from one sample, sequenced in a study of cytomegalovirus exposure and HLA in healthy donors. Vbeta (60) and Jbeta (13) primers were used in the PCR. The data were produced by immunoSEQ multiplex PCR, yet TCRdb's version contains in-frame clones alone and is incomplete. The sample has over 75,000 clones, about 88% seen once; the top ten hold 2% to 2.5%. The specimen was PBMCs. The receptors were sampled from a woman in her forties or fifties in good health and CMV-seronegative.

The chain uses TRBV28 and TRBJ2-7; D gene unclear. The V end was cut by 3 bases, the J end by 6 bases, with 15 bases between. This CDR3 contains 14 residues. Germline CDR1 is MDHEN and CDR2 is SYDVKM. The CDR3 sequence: CASSFFVSGFEQYF. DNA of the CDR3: TGTGCCAGCAGTTTCTTCGTCTCCGGGTTCGAGCAGTACTTC.

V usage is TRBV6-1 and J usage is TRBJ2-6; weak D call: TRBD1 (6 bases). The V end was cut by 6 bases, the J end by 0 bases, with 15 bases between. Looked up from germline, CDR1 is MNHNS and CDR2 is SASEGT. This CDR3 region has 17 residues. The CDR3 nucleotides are TGTGCCAGCAGCGAATGGGGGCCTAGCTCTGGGGCCAACGTCCTGACTTTC. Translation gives CASSEWGPSSGANVLTF.

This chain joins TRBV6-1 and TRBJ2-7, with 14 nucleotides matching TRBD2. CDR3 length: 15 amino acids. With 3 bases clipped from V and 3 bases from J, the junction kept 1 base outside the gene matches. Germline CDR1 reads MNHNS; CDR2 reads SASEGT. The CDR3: CASSEGTSGSYEQYF. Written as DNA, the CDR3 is TGTGCCAGCAGTGAGGGGACTAGCGGGAGCTACGAGCAGTACTTC.

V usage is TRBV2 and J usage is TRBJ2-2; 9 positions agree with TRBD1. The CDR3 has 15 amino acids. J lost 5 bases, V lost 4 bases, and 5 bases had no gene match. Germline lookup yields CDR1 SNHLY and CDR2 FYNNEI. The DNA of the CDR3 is TGTGCCAGCAGTGCGGGACAGGGTATGACCGGGGAGCTGTTTTTT. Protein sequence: CASSAGQGMTGELFF.

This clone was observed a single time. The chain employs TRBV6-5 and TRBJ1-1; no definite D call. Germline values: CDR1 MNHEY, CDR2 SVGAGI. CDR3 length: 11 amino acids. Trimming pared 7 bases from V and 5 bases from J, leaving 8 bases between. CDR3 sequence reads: CASNRGTEAFF. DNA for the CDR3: TGTGCCAGCAATCGGGGTACTGAAGCTTTCTTT.

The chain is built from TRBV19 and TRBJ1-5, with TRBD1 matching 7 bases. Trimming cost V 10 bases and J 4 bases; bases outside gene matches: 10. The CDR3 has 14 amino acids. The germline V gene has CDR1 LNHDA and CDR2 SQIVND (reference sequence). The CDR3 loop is CATRTGRGNQPQHF. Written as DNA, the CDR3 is TGTGCCACCCGGACAGGCCGAGGGAATCAGCCCCAGCATTTT.

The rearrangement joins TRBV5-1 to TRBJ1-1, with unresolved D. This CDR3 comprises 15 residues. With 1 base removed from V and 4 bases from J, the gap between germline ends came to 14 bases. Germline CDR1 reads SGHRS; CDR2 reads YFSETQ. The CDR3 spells CASSLTGSEVTEAFF. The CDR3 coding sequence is TGCGCCAGCAGCTTGACCGGGTCCGAGGTCACTGAAGCTTTCTTT.

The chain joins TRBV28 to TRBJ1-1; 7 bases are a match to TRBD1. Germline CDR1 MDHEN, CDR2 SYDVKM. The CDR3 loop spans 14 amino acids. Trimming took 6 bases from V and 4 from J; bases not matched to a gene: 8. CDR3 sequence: CASRPTGLGTEAFF. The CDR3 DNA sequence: TGTGCCAGCAGGCCGACAGGGTTGGGCACTGAAGCTTTCTTT. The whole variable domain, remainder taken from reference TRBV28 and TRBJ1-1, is DVKVTQSSRYLVKRTGEKVFLECVQDMDHENMFWYRQDPGLGLRLIYFSYDVKMKEKGDIPEGYSVSREKKERFSLILESASTNQTSMYLCASRPTGLGTEAFFGQGTRLTVV.

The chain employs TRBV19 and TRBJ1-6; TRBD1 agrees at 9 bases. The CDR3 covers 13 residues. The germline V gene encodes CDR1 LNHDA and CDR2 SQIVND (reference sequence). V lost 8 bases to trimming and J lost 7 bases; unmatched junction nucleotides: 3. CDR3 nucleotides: TGTGCCAGTGCGGGACAGGGAAATTCACCCCTCCACTTT. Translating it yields CASAGQGNSPLHF.

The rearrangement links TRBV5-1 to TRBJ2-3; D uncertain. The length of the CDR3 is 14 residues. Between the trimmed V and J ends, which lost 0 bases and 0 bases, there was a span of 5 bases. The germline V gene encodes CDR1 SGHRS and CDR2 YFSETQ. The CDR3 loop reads CASSLAGSTDTQYF. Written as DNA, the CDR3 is TGCGCCAGCAGCTTGGCAGGCAGCACAGATACGCAGTATTTT.

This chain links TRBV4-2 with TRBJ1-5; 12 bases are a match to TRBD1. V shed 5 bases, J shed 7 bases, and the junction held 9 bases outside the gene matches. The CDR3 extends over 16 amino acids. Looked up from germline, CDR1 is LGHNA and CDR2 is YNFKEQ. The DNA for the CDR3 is TGTGCCAGCAGCGACCGGGACAGGGGGCGCGGGCAGCCCCAGCATTTT. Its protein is CASSDRDRGRGQPQHF.

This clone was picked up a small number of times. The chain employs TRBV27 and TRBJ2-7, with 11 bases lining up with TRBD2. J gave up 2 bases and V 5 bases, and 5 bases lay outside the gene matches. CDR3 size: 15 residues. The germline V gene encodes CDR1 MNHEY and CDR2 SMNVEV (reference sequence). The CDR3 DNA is TGTGCCAGCAGTCCCGTGGGACTAGCGGCCTACGAGCAGTACTTC. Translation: CASSPVGLAAYEQYF.

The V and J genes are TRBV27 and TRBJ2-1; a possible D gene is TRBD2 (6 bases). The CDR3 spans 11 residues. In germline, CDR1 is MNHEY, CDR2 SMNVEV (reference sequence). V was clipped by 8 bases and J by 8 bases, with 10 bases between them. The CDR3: CASVGGYEQFF. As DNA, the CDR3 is TGTGCCAGCGTGGGGGGATATGAGCAGTTCTTC.

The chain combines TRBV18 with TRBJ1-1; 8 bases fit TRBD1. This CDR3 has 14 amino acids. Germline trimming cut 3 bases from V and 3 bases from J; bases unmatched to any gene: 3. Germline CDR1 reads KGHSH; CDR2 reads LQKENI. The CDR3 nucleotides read TGTGCCAGCTCACCCACGACAGGGGACACTGAAGCTTTCTTT. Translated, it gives CASSPTTGDTEAFF. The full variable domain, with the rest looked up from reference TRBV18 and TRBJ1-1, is NAGVMQNPRHLVRRRGQEARLRCSPMKGHSHVYWYRQLPEEGLKFMVYLQKENIIDESGMPKERFSAEFPKEGPSILRIQQVVRGDSAAYFCASSPTTGDTEAFFGQGTRLTVV.

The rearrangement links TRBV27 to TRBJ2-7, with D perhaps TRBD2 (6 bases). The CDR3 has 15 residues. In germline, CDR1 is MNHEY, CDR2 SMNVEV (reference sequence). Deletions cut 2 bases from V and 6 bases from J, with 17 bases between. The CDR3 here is CASSLVWGEIIEQYF. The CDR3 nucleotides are TGTGCCAGCAGTTTAGTCTGGGGGGAGATCATCGAGCAGTACTTC.

CDR3 sequence: CASSYIIEYYEQYF. In DNA form, the CDR3 reads TGTGCCAGCAGTTACATAATCGAGTACTACGAGCAGTACTTC. The chain couples TRBV6-5 to TRBJ2-7; the D is unclear. The V end was cut by 2 bases, the J end by 3 bases, with 11 bases between. The V gene's germline CDR1 is MNHEY and CDR2 SVGAGI. This CDR3 comprises 14 residues.

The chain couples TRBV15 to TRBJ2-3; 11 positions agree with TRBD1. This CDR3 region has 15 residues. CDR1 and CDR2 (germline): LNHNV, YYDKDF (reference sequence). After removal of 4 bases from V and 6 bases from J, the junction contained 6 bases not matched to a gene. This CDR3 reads CATSTRDRGMDTQYF. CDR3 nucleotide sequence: TGTGCCACCAGCACCCGGGACAGGGGGATGGATACGCAGTATTTT.

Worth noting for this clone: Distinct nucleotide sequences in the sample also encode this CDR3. CDR3 sequence reads: CASSYVGGSYNSPLHF. The CDR3 nucleotides read TGTGCCAGCAGTTACGTCGGGGGATCCTATAATTCACCCCTCCACTTT. V usage is TRBV6-5 and J usage is TRBJ1-6, with D maybe TRBD1 (5 bases). V was shortened by 2 bases and J by 1 base, with 9 bases between the two germline ends. Germline lookup yields CDR1 MNHEY and CDR2 SVGAGI. This CDR3 comprises 16 residues.

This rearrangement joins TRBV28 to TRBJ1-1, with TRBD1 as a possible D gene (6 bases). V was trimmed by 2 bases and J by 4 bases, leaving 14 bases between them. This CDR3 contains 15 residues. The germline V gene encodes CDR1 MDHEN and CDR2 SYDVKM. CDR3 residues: CASSLPTGTGTEAFF. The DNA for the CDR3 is TGTGCCAGCAGTTTACCTACAGGGACGGGCACTGAAGCTTTCTTT.

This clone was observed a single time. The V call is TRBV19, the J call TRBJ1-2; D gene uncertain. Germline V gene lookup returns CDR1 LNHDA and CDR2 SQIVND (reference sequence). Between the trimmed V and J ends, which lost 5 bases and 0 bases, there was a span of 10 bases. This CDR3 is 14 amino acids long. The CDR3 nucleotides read TGTGCCAGTAGTCCCGACGGAGCTAACTATGGCTACACCTTC. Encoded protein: CASSPDGANYGYTF. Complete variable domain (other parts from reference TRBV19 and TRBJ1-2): DGGITQSPKYLFRKEGQNVTLSCEQNLNHDAMYWYRQDPGQGLRLIYYSQIVNDFQKGDIAEGYSVSREKKESFPLTVTSAQKNPTAFYLCASSPDGANYGYTFGSGTRLTVV.

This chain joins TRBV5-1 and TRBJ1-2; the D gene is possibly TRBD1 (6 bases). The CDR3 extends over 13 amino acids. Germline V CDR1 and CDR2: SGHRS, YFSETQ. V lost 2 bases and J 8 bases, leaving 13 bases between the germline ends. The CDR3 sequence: CASSLQGSVGYTF. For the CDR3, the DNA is TGCGCCAGCAGCTTACAGGGATCTGTGGGCTACACCTTC.

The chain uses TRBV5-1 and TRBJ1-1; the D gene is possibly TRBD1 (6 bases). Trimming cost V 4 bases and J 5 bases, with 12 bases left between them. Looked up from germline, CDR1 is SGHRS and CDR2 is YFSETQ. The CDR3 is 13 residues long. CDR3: CASSLDRTTEAFF. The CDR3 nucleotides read TGCGCCAGCAGCCTAGACAGGACGACTGAAGCTTTCTTT.

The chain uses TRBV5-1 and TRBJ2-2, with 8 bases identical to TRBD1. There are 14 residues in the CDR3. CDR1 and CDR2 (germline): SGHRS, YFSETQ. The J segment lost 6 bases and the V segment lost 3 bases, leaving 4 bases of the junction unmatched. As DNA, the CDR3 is TGCGCCAGCAGCTCCATGGACAGGGCCGGGGAGCTGTTTTTT. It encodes CASSSMDRAGELFF.

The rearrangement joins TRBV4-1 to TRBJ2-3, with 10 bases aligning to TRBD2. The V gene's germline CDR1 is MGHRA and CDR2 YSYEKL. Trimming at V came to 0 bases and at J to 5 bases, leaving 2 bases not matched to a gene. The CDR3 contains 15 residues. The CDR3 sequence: CASSQEQRGGDTQYF. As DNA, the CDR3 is TGCGCCAGCAGCCAAGAACAGCGGGGGGGAGATACGCAGTATTTT.

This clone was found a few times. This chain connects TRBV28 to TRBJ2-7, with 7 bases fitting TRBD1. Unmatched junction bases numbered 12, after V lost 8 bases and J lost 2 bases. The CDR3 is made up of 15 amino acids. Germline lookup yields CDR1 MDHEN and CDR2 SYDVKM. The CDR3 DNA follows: TGTGCCAGCGGAGACACCTCGACAGGGACCTACGAGCAGTACTTC. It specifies CASGDTSTGTYEQYF. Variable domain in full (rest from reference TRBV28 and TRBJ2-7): DVKVTQSSRYLVKRTGEKVFLECVQDMDHENMFWYRQDPGLGLRLIYFSYDVKMKEKGDIPEGYSVSREKKERFSLILESASTNQTSMYLCASGDTSTGTYEQYFGPGTRLTVT.

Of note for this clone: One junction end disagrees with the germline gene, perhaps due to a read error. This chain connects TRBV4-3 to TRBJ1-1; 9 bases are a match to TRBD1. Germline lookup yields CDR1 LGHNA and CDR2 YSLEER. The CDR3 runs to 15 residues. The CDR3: CASSQELGQGRNHPF. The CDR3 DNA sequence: TGCGCCAGCAGCCAAGAATTGGGACAGGGTCGAAATCACCCTTTT.

The CDR3 protein is CALKDRGQSSGNTIYF. The CDR3 nucleotides read TGTGCCCTCAAAGACAGGGGACAGAGCTCTGGAAACACCATATATTTT. This chain joins TRBV7-3 and TRBJ1-3; 8 bases match TRBD1. Germline lookup yields CDR1 SGHTA and CDR2 FQGTGA. CDR3 size: 16 residues. V dropped 11 bases and J dropped 0; count of bases not matched to a gene: 12. Full variable domain (missing parts from reference TRBV7-3 and TRBJ1-3): GAGVSQTPSNKVTEKGKYVELRCDPISGHTALYWYRQSLGQGPEFLIYFQGTGAADDSGLPNDRFFAVRPEGSVSTLKIQRTERGDSAVYLCALKDRGQSSGNTIYFGEGSWLTVV.